The 20 T cell receptor beta chains reported below all come from one sample, sequenced in a study of OX40 agonist ivuxolimab in advanced cancers. Clones were sequenced by immunoSEQ multiplex PCR, and TCRdb holds only the in-frame ones, with some missing. Among fewer than 60,000 clones listed, about 90% were seen once. This specimen consisted of CD4+ or CD8+ T cells sorted from blood, obtained in a trial of the OX40 agonist ivuxolimab. The receptor source for this set is an adult with an advanced solid tumor such as melanoma, head and neck, liver or kidney cancer.

This clone was counted a single time. V usage is TRBV25-1 and J usage is TRBJ2-4; D gene ambiguous. Trimming pared 3 bases from V and 9 bases from J, leaving 15 bases between. Germline V CDR1 and CDR2: MGHDK, SYGVNS. The CDR3 is 14 residues long. CDR3 sequence reads: CASSEAHGPGIQYF. The CDR3 nucleotides read TGTGCCAGCAGTGAGGCACACGGTCCGGGCATTCAGTACTTC.

In DNA form, the CDR3 reads TGTGCCAGCAGCTTAGAGAGGGCTAAGGCGGGGGGCTGGGGAGAGACCCAGTACTTC. As protein: CASSLERAKAGGWGETQYF. The chain joins TRBV7-9 to TRBJ2-5; TRBD2 agrees at 8 bases. The V gene end was trimmed by 1 base and the J gene end by 4 bases; junction bases not matched to a gene: 17. The CDR3 runs to 19 residues. Germline CDR1 and CDR2: SEHNR and FQNEAQ (reference sequence).

The CDR3 sequence: CASSTTGGDEQFF. The CDR3 nucleotides read TGTGCCAGCAGCACAACAGGGGGCGATGAGCAGTTCTTC. The chain combines TRBV11-3 with TRBJ2-1; 9 bases agree with TRBD1. The trim removed 5 bases at V and 8 bases at J, leaving 4 bases unmatched. Germline lookup yields CDR1 SGHNT and CDR2 YENEEA. The CDR3 runs 13 residues.

The chain is built from TRBV6-1 and TRBJ2-7; D call uncertain. CDR3 length equals 12 residues. V lost 3 bases and J lost 3, with 6 bases in between. CDR1 and CDR2 (germline): MNHNS, SASEGT. Here the CDR3 reads CASSDLNYEQYV. CDR3 coding DNA: TGTGCCAGCAGTGACCTCAACTACGAGCAGTACGTC.

This sequence joins TRBV18 and TRBJ2-5; tentative D call: TRBD1 (6 bases). The V gene's germline CDR1 is KGHSH and CDR2 LQKENI. V was cut by 6 bases and J by 2 bases, with 10 bases left in between. The CDR3 extends over 13 amino acids. CDR3 residues: CASSPGVQETQYF. DNA for the CDR3: TGTGCCAGCTCGCCAGGGGTTCAAGAGACCCAGTACTTC.

The chain has TRBV10-1 and TRBJ2-2; D gene ambiguous. This CDR3 is 17 amino acids long. Per germline, CDR1 WNHNN and CDR2 SYGVQD (reference sequence). Trimming pared 0 bases from V and 5 bases from J, leaving 16 bases between. The DNA of the CDR3 is TGCGCCAGCAGTGAGTCGTCTACAGCCACAAAGACCGGGGAGCTGTTTTTT. Translating gives CASSESSTATKTGELFF.

The chain joins TRBV28 to TRBJ1-2; D possibly corresponds to TRBD1 (5 bases). The V and J ends lost 2 bases and 3 bases respectively, with 10 bases between them. Germline V CDR1 and CDR2: MDHEN, SYDVKM. CDR3 length: 14 residues. This chain's CDR3 is CASSLPGEDYGYTF. As DNA, the CDR3 is TGTGCCAGCAGTTTACCGGGGGAGGACTATGGCTACACCTTC.

The chain joins TRBV27 to TRBJ2-5; 10 bases are a match to TRBD1. The V gene's germline CDR1 is MNHEY and CDR2 SMNVEV (reference sequence). V lost 5 bases, J lost 7 bases, and 7 bases stayed unmatched. This CDR3 has 14 amino acids. CDR3 in amino acids: CASSAGTGVSTQYF. The CDR3 DNA reads TGTGCCAGCAGTGCCGGGACAGGGGTGTCGACCCAGTACTTC.

The CDR3 loop reads CASSGRAISYNEQFF. The CDR3 DNA reads TGTGCTAGTAGCGGGAGGGCGATCTCCTACAATGAGCAGTTCTTC. The chain uses TRBV12-5 and TRBJ2-1; TRBD2 matches at 10 bases. Per the germline V gene, CDR1 is LGHNT and CDR2 is FRNRAP. After removal of 8 bases from V and 0 bases from J, the junction contained 4 bases not matched to a gene. CDR3 size: 15 residues.

The rearrangement links TRBV5-1 to TRBJ1-2, with D hard to call. CDR1 and CDR2 (germline): SGHRS, YFSETQ. The CDR3 sequence is 15 residues long. V lost 0 bases and J 5 bases, leaving 14 bases between the germline ends. CDR3 DNA: TGCGCCAGCAGCTTGGGTGTTTTACCGACATATGGCTACACCTTC. As protein: CASSLGVLPTYGYTF. Drawing the rest from reference TRBV5-1 and TRBJ1-2, the complete variable domain is KAGVTQTPRYLIKTRGQQVTLSCSPISGHRSVSWYQQTPGQGLQFLFEYFSETQRNKGNFPGRFSGRQFSNSRSEMNVSTLELGDSALYLCASSLGVLPTYGYTFGSGTRLTVV.

The V and J genes are TRBV29-1 and TRBJ2-7; TRBD2 aligns across 13 bases. This CDR3 spans 14 amino acids. Germline CDR1 reads SQVTM; CDR2 reads ANQGSEA. J was trimmed by 2 bases and V by 6 bases; bases with no gene match: 4. In nucleotides, the CDR3 is TGCAGCGTAGAACTAGCGGGAGGGACCTACGAGCAGTACTTC. Amino acids: CSVELAGGTYEQYF.

V usage is TRBV28 and J usage is TRBJ1-5; D remains unclear. Trimming took 4 bases from V and 9 from J, leaving 25 bases between them. This CDR3 has 17 amino acids. Per the germline V gene, CDR1 is MDHEN and CDR2 is SYDVKM. CDR3 amino acids: CASSSSFAGVRGGPQHF. CDR3 sequence (DNA): TGTGCCAGCAGTTCCTCTTTCGCTGGGGTGAGAGGTGGGCCCCAGCATTTT.

The rearrangement joins TRBV19 to TRBJ1-5, with D hard to call. Trimming removed 5 bases at V and 9 bases at J, with 20 bases between. CDR3 length: 15 residues. Germline V gene data show CDR1 as LNHDA and CDR2 as SQIVND (reference sequence). As DNA, the CDR3 is TGTGCCAGTAGTGAAGGTTGGAGGTCCAGCGGGCCCCAGCATTTT. It yields the protein CASSEGWRSSGPQHF.

The chain recombines TRBV6-1 with TRBJ2-5; D call uncertain. The CDR3 length is 13 residues. The germline V gene has CDR1 MNHNS and CDR2 SASEGT. Trimming stripped 5 bases from V and 5 bases from J, with 12 bases between. The CDR3 DNA is TGTGCCAGCAGTCCCCAGAATGCCGAGACCCAGTACTTC. Translated, it gives CASSPQNAETQYF.

In this sample, this clone is medium-sized. The chain recombines TRBV13 with TRBJ1-4; possibly TRBD1 for D (6 bases). CDR1 is PRHDT and CDR2 is FYEKMQ in the germline V gene (reference sequence). V was trimmed by 0 bases and J by 8 bases, leaving 10 bases between them. This CDR3 spans 14 amino acids. The CDR3 loop is CASSLGRGYEKLFF. DNA of the CDR3: TGTGCCAGCAGCTTAGGTAGGGGGTACGAAAAACTGTTTTTT.

Remarks on this clone: Other DNA sequences in the sample encode the same CDR3. The chain has TRBV7-8 and TRBJ2-3; D might be TRBD1 or TRBD2, each matching 5 bases. V lost 5 bases and J lost 5, with 11 bases in between. CDR1 SGHVS and CDR2 FQNEAQ come from the germline V gene. The CDR3 spans 13 residues. The CDR3 DNA is TGTGCCAGCAGCCCCGGGGCGCGAGATACGCAGTATTTT. This gives the protein CASSPGARDTQYF.

V and J are TRBV11-2 and TRBJ1-2, with 9 bases fitting TRBD1. Germline V gene data show CDR1 as SGHAT and CDR2 as FQNNGV. V was clipped by 8 bases and J by 11 bases; unmatched bases: 21. This CDR3 has 16 residues. The DNA for the CDR3 is TGTGCCAGCGCCAGGGGCGGGACAGGGCCCTTTGGGTGGTACACCTTC. It specifies CASARGGTGPFGWYTF.

DNA for the CDR3: TGTGCCAGTAGTATACAGGGGGCGAGGCAGCCCCAGCATTTT. It yields the protein CASSIQGARQPQHF. V gene TRBV19 combines with J gene TRBJ1-5; 8 bases fit TRBD1. J lost 7 bases, V lost 2 bases, and 4 bases had no gene match. This CDR3 is 14 amino acids long. Germline CDR1 and CDR2: LNHDA and SQIVND (reference sequence).

The V and J genes are TRBV19 and TRBJ2-3; 9 nucleotides align to TRBD1. V lost 5 bases, J lost 2 bases, and 11 bases stayed unmatched. The CDR3 runs to 17 residues. The V gene's germline CDR1 is LNHDA and CDR2 SQIVND (reference sequence). CDR3 in DNA: TGTGCCAGTAGTTCCCGACCGGGACAGGGAGTCACAGATACGCAGTATTTT. This translates into CASSSRPGQGVTDTQYF.

The V call is TRBV5-1, the J call TRBJ2-1; 10 bases align to TRBD2. After removal of 1 base from V and 3 bases from J, the junction contained 4 bases not matched to a gene. The CDR3 is 16 amino acids. CDR1 SGHRS and CDR2 YFSETQ come from the germline V gene. The CDR3, as DNA: TGCGCCAGCAGCTTGATTGCTAGCGGGGGCTACAATGAGCAGTTCTTC. Translating it yields CASSLIASGGYNEQFF.